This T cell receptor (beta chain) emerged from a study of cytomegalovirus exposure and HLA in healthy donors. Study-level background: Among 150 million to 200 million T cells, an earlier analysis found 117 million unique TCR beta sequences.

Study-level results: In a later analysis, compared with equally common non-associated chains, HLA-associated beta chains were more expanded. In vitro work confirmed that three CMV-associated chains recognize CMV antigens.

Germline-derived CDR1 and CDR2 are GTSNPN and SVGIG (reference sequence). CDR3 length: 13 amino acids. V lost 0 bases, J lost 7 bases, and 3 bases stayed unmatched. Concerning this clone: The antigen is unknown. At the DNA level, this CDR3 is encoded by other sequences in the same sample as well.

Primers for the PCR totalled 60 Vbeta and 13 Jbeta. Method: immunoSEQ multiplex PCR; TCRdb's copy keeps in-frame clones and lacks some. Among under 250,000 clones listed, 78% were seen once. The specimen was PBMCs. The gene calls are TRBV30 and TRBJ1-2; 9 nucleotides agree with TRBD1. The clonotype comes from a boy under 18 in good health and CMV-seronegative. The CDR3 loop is CAWSVQGAGGYTF. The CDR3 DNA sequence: TGTGCCTGGAGTGTACAGGGGGCCGGTGGCTACACCTTC.